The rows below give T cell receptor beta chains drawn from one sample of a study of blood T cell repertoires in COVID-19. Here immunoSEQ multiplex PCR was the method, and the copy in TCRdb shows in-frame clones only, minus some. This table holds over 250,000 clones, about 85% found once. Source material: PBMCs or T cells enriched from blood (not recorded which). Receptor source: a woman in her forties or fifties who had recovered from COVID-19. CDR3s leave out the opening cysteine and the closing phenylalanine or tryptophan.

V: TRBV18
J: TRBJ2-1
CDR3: ASSPRGGRDDEQF

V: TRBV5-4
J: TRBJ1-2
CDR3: ASSLAINRGASNYGYT

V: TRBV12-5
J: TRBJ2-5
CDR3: ASGFGTGVTRGETQY

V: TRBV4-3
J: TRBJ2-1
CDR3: ASSQEWTSGNEQF

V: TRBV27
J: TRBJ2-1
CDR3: ASRDRVNEQF

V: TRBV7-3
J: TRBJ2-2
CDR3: ASSAQGGTGELF

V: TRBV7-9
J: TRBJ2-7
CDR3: ASSIGQAFYEQY

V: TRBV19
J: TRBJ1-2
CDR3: ASSILGQGKDYGYT

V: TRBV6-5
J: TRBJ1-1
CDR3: ASSYGRENTEAF

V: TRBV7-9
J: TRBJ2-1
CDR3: ASSLPGRRVNEQF

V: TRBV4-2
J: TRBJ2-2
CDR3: ASSQDLASTNTGELF

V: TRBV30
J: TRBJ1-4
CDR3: AWSEDRGEKLF

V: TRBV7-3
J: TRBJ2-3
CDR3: ASSRQGADTQY

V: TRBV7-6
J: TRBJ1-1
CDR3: ASSQSGEAF

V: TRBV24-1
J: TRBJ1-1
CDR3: ATSDSSGQGREAF